A selection of T cell receptor beta chains follows, all from one sample in a study of cytomegalovirus exposure and HLA in healthy donors. The table came from immunoSEQ multiplex PCR; TCRdb's copy has only in-frame clones and leaves some out. This table lists some 150,000 clones. Sample: PBMCs. These receptor sequences come from a woman aged 18-30 years in good health and CMV-seronegative. Both conserved end residues are part of each CDR3. The D gene is left open where the match is weak.

TRBV30	TRBJ1-4	NA	CALLGRWEKLFF	TGTGCCTTGCTGGGCCGGTGGGAAAAACTGTTTTTT
TRBV23-1	TRBJ2-3	NA	CASIEIGTDTQYF	TGCGCCAGCATAGAAATTGGCACAGATACGCAGTATTTT
TRBV7-6	TRBJ2-2	NA	CASSLGRTGELFF	TGTGCCAGCAGCCTGGGCAGGACCGGGGAGCTGTTTTTT
TRBV6-5	TRBJ2-1	TRBD2	CASSLEEGLAVLF	TGTGCCAGCAGTTTAGAGGAAGGACTAGCGGTTCTCTTC
TRBV2	TRBJ2-5	TRBD1	CASSFRDRSQETQYF	TGTGCCAGCAGTTTCCGGGACAGATCACAAGAGACCCAGTACTTC
TRBV29-1	TRBJ1-5	NA	CSVEQGNNQPQHF	TGCAGCGTTGAACAGGGGAACAATCAGCCCCAGCATTTT
TRBV7-8	TRBJ2-1	TRBD2	CASSPRRLANNEQFF	TGTGCCAGCAGCCCCCGTCGACTAGCGAACAATGAGCAGTTCTTC
TRBV25-1	TRBJ2-7	NA	CASSEYFNSYEQYF	TGTGCCAGCAGTGAATATTTCAACTCCTACGAGCAGTACTTC
TRBV10-3	TRBJ2-1	TRBD2	CAISEGLAEDEQFF	TGTGCCATCAGCGAAGGACTAGCGGAGGATGAGCAGTTCTTC
TRBV27	TRBJ2-7	NA	CASRSGASYEQYF	TGTGCCAGCCGTAGCGGTGCCTCCTACGAGCAGTACTTC
TRBV6-1	TRBJ2-1	NA	CASSALDIYNEQFF	TGTGCCAGCAGTGCGTTGGACATTTACAATGAGCAGTTCTTC
TRBV2	TRBJ1-2	TRBD1	CASSIGQGIYGYTF	TGTGCCAGCAGCATTGGACAGGGGATTTACGGCTACACCTTC
TRBV10-1	TRBJ2-1	NA	CASSDPKIYNEQFF	TGCGCCAGCAGTGATCCTAAAATCTACAATGAGCAGTTCTTC
TRBV11-3	TRBJ1-2	NA	CASSLEGRGSGYTF	TGTGCCAGCAGCTTAGAGGGGAGAGGGTCTGGCTACACCTTC
TRBV5-1	TRBJ1-1	TRBD1	CASSYQQGSGEAFF	TGCGCCAGCAGCTATCAACAGGGGAGTGGTGAAGCTTTCTTT
TRBV6-5	TRBJ1-4	NA	CASAIGGVGEKLFF	TGTGCCAGCGCGATTGGAGGGGTGGGAGAAAAACTGTTTTTT
TRBV2	TRBJ1-2	NA	CASSKFGQLRGYTF	TGTGCCAGCAGTAAATTTGGACAGCTTCGTGGCTACACCTTC
TRBV6-5	TRBJ2-3	TRBD1	CASKYGQGSSDTQYF	TGTGCCAGCAAATACGGACAGGGGAGCTCAGATACGCAGTATTTT
TRBV6-4	TRBJ1-1	NA	CASSEEQHTEAFF	TGTGCCAGCAGTGAAGAACAGCACACTGAAGCTTTCTTT
TRBV2	TRBJ1-5	NA	CASTGGGDGQPQHF	TGTGCCAGCACCGGTGGAGGGGACGGTCAGCCCCAGCATTTT
TRBV6-1	TRBJ1-1	NA	CASSEFPTVNTEAFF	TGTGCCAGCAGTGAATTCCCAACGGTGAACACTGAAGCTTTCTTT
TRBV14	TRBJ2-7	NA	CASSLDNAYEQYF	TGTGCCAGCAGCCTCGACAACGCCTACGAGCAGTACTTC
TRBV9	TRBJ2-5	NA	CASSVGGRGETQYF	TGTGCCAGCAGCGTAGGGGGTAGGGGAGAGACCCAGTACTTC
TRBV5-1	TRBJ2-7	NA	CASSAERDTPVGEQYF	TGCGCCAGCAGCGCGGAGAGGGACACCCCGGTGGGGGAGCAGTACTTC
TRBV7-3	TRBJ2-1	TRBD1	CASSPWTGGSYEQFF	TGTGCCAGCAGCCCCTGGACAGGGGGTAGCTATGAGCAGTTCTTC
TRBV14	TRBJ2-1	TRBD2	CASSQLAGGPNEQFF	TGTGCCAGCAGCCAGCTAGCGGGAGGGCCAAATGAGCAGTTCTTC
TRBV9	TRBJ2-6	NA	CASSVNREPSGANVLTF	TGTGCCAGCAGCGTGAACAGGGAACCCTCTGGGGCCAACGTCCTGACTTTC
TRBV5-6	TRBJ1-3	NA	CASGMGNTIYF	TGTGCCAGCGGCATGGGAAACACCATATATTTT
TRBV27	TRBJ1-5	TRBD1	CASSLEGQHQPQHF	TGTGCCAGCAGTTTAGAGGGACAGCATCAGCCCCAGCATTTT
TRBV7-9	TRBJ1-2	TRBD1	CASSTGQGSGYTF	TGTGCCAGCAGCACGGGACAGGGAAGTGGCTACACCTTC
TRBV30	TRBJ2-7	NA	CAWRGDAGYEQYF	TGTGCCTGGAGGGGCGACGCTGGGTACGAGCAGTACTTC
TRBV6-4	TRBJ2-3	TRBD2	CASSLEAGEGTDTQYF	TGTGCCAGCAGCCTTGAAGCGGGAGAGGGCACAGATACGCAGTATTTT
TRBV5-1	TRBJ2-5	TRBD2	CASSIGLAAQETQYF	TGCGCCAGCAGTATCGGACTAGCGGCACAAGAGACCCAGTACTTC